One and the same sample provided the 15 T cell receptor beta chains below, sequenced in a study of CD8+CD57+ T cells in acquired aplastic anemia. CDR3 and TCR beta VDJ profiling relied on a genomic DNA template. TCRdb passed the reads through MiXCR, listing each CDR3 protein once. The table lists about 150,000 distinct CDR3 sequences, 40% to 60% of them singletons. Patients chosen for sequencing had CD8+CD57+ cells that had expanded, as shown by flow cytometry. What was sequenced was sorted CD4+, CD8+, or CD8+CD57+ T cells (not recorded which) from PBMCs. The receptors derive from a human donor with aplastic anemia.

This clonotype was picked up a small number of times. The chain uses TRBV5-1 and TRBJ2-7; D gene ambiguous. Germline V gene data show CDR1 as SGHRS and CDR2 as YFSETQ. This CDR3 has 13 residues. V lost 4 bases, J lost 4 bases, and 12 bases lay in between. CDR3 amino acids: CASSDETGYEQYF. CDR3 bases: TGCGCCAGCAGCGACGAAACGGGTTACGAGCAGTACTTC.

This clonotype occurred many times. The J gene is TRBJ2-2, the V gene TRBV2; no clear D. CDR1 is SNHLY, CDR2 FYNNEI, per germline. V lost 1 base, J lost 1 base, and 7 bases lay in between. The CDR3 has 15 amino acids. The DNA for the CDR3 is TGTGCCAGCAGTGAAGTTAATAGGAACACCGGGGAGCTGTTTTTT. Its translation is CASSEVNRNTGELFF.

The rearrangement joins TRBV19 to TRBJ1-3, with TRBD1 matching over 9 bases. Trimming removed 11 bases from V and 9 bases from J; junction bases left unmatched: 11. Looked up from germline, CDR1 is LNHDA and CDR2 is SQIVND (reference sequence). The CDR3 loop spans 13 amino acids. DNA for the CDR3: TGTGCCGCCATCAGGACAGGGGTGGGCACCATATATTTT. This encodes CAAIRTGVGTIYF.

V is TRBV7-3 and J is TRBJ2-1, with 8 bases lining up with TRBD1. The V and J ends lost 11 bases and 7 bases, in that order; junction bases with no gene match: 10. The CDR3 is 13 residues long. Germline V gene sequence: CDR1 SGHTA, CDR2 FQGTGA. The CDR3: CAAEQGVRNEQFF. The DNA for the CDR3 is TGTGCCGCGGAACAGGGGGTTCGGAATGAGCAGTTCTTC.

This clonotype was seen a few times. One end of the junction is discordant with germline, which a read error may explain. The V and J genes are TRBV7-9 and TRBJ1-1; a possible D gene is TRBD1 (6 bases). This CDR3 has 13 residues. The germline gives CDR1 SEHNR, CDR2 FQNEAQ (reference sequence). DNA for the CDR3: TGTGCCAGCAGCCCCGACAGGAACGCTGAAGCTTTCTTT. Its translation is CASSPDRNAEAFF.

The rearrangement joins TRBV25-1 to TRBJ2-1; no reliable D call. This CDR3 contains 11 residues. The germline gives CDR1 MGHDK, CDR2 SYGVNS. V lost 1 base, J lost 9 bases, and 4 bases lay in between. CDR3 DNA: TGTGCCAGCAGTGAATTAGCTGAGCAGTTCTTC. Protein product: CASSELAEQFF. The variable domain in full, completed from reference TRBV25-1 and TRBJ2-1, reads EADIYQTPRYLVIGTGKKITLECSQTMGHDKMYWYQQDPGMELHLIHYSYGVNSTEKGDLSSESTVSRIRTEHFPLTLESARPSHTSQYLCASSELAEQFFGPGTRLTVL.

CDR3 in DNA: TGTGCCAGCAGTGAAAGGGGTAGCGGGCGGTCCAATGAGCAGTTCTTC. Its protein is CASSERGSGRSNEQFF. This sequence joins TRBV2 and TRBJ2-1, with 7 bases lining up with TRBD2. The CDR3 covers 16 residues. Per germline, CDR1 SNHLY and CDR2 FYNNEI. With V trimmed by 2 bases and J by 6 bases, 10 bases remained unmatched.

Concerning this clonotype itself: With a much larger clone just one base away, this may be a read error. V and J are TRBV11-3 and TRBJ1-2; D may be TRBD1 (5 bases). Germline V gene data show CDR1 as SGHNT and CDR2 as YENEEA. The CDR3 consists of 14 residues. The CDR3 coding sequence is TGTGCCAGCAGCTTACAGGGTTCTAACTATGTCTACACCTTC. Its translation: CASSLQGSNYVYTF.

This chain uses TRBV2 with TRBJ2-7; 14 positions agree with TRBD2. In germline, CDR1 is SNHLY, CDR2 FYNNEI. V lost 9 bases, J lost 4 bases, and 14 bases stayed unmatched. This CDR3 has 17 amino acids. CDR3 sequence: CARDPGLAGDKGYEQYF. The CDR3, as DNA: TGTGCCAGAGATCCGGGACTAGCGGGAGACAAGGGATACGAGCAGTACTTC.

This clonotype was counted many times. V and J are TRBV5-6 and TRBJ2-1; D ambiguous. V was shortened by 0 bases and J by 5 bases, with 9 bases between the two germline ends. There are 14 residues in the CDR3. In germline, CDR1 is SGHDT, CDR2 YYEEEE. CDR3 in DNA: TGTGCCAGCAGCTTGGAAGGTATTGACAATGAGCAGTTCTTC. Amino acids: CASSLEGIDNEQFF.

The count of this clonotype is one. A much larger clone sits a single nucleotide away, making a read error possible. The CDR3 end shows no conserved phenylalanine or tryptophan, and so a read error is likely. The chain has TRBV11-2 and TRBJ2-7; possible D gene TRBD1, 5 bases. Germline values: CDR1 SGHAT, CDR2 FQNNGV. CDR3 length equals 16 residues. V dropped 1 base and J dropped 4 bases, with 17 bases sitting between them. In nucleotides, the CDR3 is TGTGCCAGCAGCTTAGGAGTAAGCCAGGGAAAGTACGAGCAGTACCTC. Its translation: CASSLGVSQGKYEQYL.

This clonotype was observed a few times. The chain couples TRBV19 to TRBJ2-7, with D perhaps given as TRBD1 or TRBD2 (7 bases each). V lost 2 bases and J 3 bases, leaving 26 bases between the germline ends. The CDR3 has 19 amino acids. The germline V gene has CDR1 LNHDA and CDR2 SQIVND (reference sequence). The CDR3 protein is CASSIRGVTRTGQNYEQYF. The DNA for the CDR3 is TGTGCCAGTAGTATACGGGGGGTGACTAGGACAGGACAAAACTACGAGCAGTACTTC.

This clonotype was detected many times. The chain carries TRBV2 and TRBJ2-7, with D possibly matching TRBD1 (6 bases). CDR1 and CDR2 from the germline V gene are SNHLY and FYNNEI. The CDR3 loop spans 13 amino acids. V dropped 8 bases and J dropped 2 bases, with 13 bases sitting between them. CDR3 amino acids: CASHDRTTYEQYF. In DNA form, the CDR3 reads TGTGCCAGCCATGACAGGACGACCTACGAGCAGTACTTC.

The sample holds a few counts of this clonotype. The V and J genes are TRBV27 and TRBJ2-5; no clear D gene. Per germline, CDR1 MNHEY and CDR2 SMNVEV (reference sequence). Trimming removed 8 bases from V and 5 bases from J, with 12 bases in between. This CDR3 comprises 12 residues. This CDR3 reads CASGKPGETQYF. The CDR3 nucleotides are TGTGCCAGCGGGAAGCCGGGCGAGACCCAGTACTTC.

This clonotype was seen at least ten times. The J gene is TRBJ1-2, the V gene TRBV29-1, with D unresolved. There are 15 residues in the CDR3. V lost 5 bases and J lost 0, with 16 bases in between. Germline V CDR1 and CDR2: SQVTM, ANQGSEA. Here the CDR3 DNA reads TGCAGCGTTATTCGGGCAGGACGAACTAACTATGGCTACACCTTC. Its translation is CSVIRAGRTNYGYTF.